Listed here are 5 T cell receptor beta chains from one sample, sequenced in a study of CD8+CD57+ T cells in acquired aplastic anemia. TCR beta VDJ and CDR3 profiling used genomic DNA as template. TCRdb reprocessed the reads with MiXCR, giving one entry per CDR3 protein. The sample consists of 98,000 or so distinct CDR3 sequences, around half of them appearing once. Sequencing was carried out using sorted CD4+, CD8+, or CD8+CD57+ T cells (not recorded which) from PBMCs. These receptors were obtained from a human donor in good health, serving as a control.

The chain combines TRBV5-1 with TRBJ2-1; D uncertain. Germline V gene lookup returns CDR1 SGHRS and CDR2 YFSETQ. This CDR3 contains 14 residues. V shed 0 bases and J shed 2 bases, with 6 bases lying between them. CDR3 sequence (DNA): TGCGCCAGCAGCTTGGGAGGACCCTACAATGAGCAGTTCTTC. Its translation: CASSLGGPYNEQFF.

The chain employs TRBV2 and TRBJ2-7, with TRBD2 as a possible D gene (6 bases). This CDR3 comprises 13 residues. Germline CDR1 SNHLY, CDR2 FYNNEI. With 6 bases removed from V and 7 bases from J, the gap between germline ends came to 16 bases. The CDR3 here is CASRATSTSEQYV. The CDR3 coding sequence is TGTGCCAGCAGGGCCACTAGCACGAGTGAGCAGTACGTC.

The chain employs TRBV7-3 and TRBJ2-7, with a weak D call TRBD2 (7 bases). CDR1 is SGHTA, CDR2 FQGTGA, per germline. CDR3 length: 14 amino acids. Between the trimmed V and J ends, which lost 1 base and 5 bases, there was a span of 12 bases. The chain's CDR3 is CASSLMGGQHEQYF. For the CDR3, the DNA is TGTGCCAGCAGCTTAATGGGGGGGCAACACGAGCAGTACTTC.

There are many counts of this clonotype. The genes are TRBV9 and TRBJ2-3; 7 nucleotides agree with TRBD1. V lost 2 bases and J lost 5; bases outside the gene matches: 8. CDR1 is SGDLS, CDR2 YYNGEE, per germline. The CDR3 is made up of 15 amino acids. The CDR3 nucleotides are TGTGCCAGCAGCGTTTCTGAGGGGGCGCAAGATACGCAGTATTTT. Its protein product is CASSVSEGAQDTQYF.

A note on this clonotype: The junction does not match germline at one end; this may be a read error. The chain employs TRBV25-1 and TRBJ2-6, with a possible D match to TRBD1 (5 bases). CDR1 and CDR2 from the germline V gene are MGHDK and SYGVNS. This CDR3 has 13 amino acids. The CDR3 DNA reads TGTGCCAGCAGTGATATGGGGCGCGAGACTGAAGCTTTC. Protein: CASSDMGRETEAF.